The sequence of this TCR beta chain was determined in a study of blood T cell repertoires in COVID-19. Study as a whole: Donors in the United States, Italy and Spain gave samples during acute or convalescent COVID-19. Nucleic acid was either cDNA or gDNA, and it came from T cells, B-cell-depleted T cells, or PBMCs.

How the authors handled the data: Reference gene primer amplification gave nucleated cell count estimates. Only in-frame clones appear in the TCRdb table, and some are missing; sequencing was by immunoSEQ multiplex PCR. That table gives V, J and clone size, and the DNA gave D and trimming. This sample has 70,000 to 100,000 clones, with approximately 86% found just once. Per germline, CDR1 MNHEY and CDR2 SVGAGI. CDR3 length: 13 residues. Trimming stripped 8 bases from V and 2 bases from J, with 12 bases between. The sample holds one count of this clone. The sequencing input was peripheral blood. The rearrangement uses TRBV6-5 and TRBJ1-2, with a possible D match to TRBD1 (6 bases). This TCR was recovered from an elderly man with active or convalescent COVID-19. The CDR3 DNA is TGTGCCAGCCGACGGACAGAGAACTATGGCTACACCTTC. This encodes CASRRTENYGYTF.